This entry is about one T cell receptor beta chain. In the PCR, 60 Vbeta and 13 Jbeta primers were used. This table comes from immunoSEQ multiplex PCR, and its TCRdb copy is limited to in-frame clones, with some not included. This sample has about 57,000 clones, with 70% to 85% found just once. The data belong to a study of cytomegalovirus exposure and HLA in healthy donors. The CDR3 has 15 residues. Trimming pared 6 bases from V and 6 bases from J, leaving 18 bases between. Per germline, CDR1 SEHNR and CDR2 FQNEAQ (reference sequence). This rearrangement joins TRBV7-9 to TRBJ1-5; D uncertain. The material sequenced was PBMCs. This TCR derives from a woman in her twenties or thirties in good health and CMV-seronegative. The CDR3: CASSSGGEAGQPQHF. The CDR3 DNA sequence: TGTGCCAGCAGTTCTGGTGGGGAGGCGGGTCAGCCCCAGCATTTT.